This is a list of T cell receptor beta chains from one sample in a study of shared clonotypes between healthy human individuals. Profiling relied on immunoSEQ multiplex PCR, and the TCRdb table lists in-frame clones only, not all of them. Among approximately 2.4 million clones listed, around 95% were seen once. The sequencing sample was made of naive CD4+ T cells sorted from blood. The receptors stem from a man younger than 30 in good health. CDR3s include the opening cysteine and the closing phenylalanine or tryptophan. The D gene is left open where the match is weak. Some rows have no size entry. The others give once, few or many, or a class for an expanded clone.

j_gene: TRBJ2-1
abundance: .
d_gene: TRBD1
v_gene: TRBV28
CDR3aa: CASSDRAGNEQFF
CDR3nt: TGTGCCAGCAGCGACAGGGCTGGCAATGAGCAGTTCTTC

j_gene: TRBJ1-6
abundance: .
d_gene: TRBD1
v_gene: TRBV2
CDR3aa: CASHDRGSPLHF
CDR3nt: TGTGCCAGCCATGACAGGGGTTCACCCCTCCACTTT

j_gene: TRBJ1-4
abundance: .
d_gene: .
v_gene: TRBV29-1
CDR3aa: CSVLGAPVEKLFF
CDR3nt: TGCAGCGTCCTGGGGGCGCCTGTTGAAAAACTGTTTTTT

j_gene: TRBJ1-2
abundance: .
d_gene: .
v_gene: TRBV28
CDR3aa: CASSSQGRFAYGYTF
CDR3nt: TGTGCCAGCAGCTCCCAGGGGCGGTTTGCCTATGGCTACACCTTC

j_gene: TRBJ1-1
abundance: .
d_gene: .
v_gene: TRBV15
CDR3aa: CATSREGGLTEAFF
CDR3nt: TGTGCCACCAGCAGAGAGGGGGGGCTCACTGAAGCTTTCTTT

j_gene: TRBJ1-6
abundance: once
d_gene: .
v_gene: TRBV6-5
CDR3aa: CASSPPGARSSPLHF
CDR3nt: TGTGCCAGCAGTCCGCCCGGGGCCCGCTCCTCACCCCTCCACTTT

j_gene: TRBJ2-3
abundance: once
d_gene: .
v_gene: TRBV7-2
CDR3aa: CASSLGLVPDTQYF
CDR3nt: TGTGCCAGCAGCTTGGGACTCGTTCCAGATACGCAGTATTTT

j_gene: TRBJ1-1
abundance: .
d_gene: .
v_gene: TRBV18
CDR3aa: CASSLDRNTEAFF
CDR3nt: TGTGCCAGCTCCCTTGACAGGAACACTGAAGCTTTCTTT

j_gene: TRBJ1-1
abundance: .
d_gene: TRBD1
v_gene: TRBV10-3
CDR3aa: CAIRPTGAMNTEAFF
CDR3nt: TGTGCCATCAGGCCGACAGGGGCTATGAACACTGAAGCTTTCTTT

j_gene: TRBJ2-1
abundance: .
d_gene: .
v_gene: TRBV7-9
CDR3aa: CASSSGASGFF
CDR3nt: TGTGCCAGCAGTTCTGGGGCTTCGGGGTTCTTC

j_gene: TRBJ2-5
abundance: .
d_gene: TRBD1
v_gene: TRBV5-1
CDR3aa: CASSLGQGKETQYF
CDR3nt: TGCGCCAGCAGCTTGGGACAGGGGAAGGAGACCCAGTACTTC

j_gene: TRBJ2-3
abundance: .
d_gene: .
v_gene: TRBV2
CDR3aa: CASTRVRTDTQYF
CDR3nt: TGTGCCAGCACAAGGGTCCGGACAGATACGCAGTATTTT

j_gene: TRBJ1-2
abundance: .
d_gene: .
v_gene: TRBV28
CDR3aa: CASSFGLDYGYTF
CDR3nt: TGTGCCAGCAGTTTTGGCTTGGACTATGGCTACACCTTC

j_gene: TRBJ1-2
abundance: .
d_gene: .
v_gene: TRBV5-4
CDR3aa: CASSGDGLPYYGYTF
CDR3nt: TGTGCCAGCAGCGGAGACGGGCTCCCATACTATGGCTACACCTTC

j_gene: TRBJ2-1
abundance: .
d_gene: .
v_gene: TRBV27
CDR3aa: CASSPQTGYNEQFF
CDR3nt: TGTGCCAGCAGTCCCCAGACGGGATACAATGAGCAGTTCTTC

j_gene: TRBJ1-2
abundance: .
d_gene: .
v_gene: TRBV9
CDR3aa: CASSVGGSGYTF
CDR3nt: TGTGCCAGCAGCGTAGGGGGCAGTGGCTACACCTTC

j_gene: TRBJ1-2
abundance: .
d_gene: .
v_gene: TRBV12-5
CDR3aa: CASDASNYGYTF
CDR3nt: TGTGCTAGTGACGCCAGTAACTATGGCTACACCTTC